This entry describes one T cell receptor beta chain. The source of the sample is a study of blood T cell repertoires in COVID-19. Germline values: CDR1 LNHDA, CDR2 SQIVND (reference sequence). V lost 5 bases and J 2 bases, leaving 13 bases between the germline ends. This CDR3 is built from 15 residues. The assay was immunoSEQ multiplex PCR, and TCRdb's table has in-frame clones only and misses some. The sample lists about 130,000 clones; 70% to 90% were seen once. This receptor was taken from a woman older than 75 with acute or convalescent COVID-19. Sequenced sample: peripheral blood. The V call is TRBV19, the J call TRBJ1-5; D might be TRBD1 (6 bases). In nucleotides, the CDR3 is TGTGCCAGTAGTCCGACAGGAAGGGGCAATCAGCCCCAGCATTTT. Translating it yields CASSPTGRGNQPQHF.